The rows below give T cell receptor beta chains drawn from one sample of a study of blood T cells in healthy people across ages. In TCRdb, the 5' RACE reads were re-called with MiXCR into one record per CDR3 protein. The sample records over 1,300,000 distinct CDR3 sequences, 59% being singletons. Sample: blood. These receptor sequences come from a man younger than 35 in good health. Both conserved end residues are part of each CDR3. The order of the fields is V gene, J gene, D gene, clone size, CDR3 protein, CDR3 DNA. A D gene is named only where the DNA matches it firmly. Rows give clone size only sometimes, using once, few, many, or a class for an expanded clone.

TRBV7-9	TRBJ2-7	TRBD2	.	CASSYSSGVQYEQYF	TGTGCCAGCAGCTATTCTAGCGGAGTGCAATACGAGCAGTACTTC
TRBV20-1	TRBJ1-5	.	.	CSAIEGRYQPQHF	TGCAGTGCTATAGAAGGCCGGTATCAGCCCCAGCATTTT
TRBV29-1	TRBJ2-3	.	once	CSVDRDKDTQYF	TGCAGCGTTGACAGGGACAAAGATACGCAGTATTTT
TRBV7-9	TRBJ2-7	TRBD2	.	CASCLWPGGTREQYF	TGTGCCAGCTGCCTCTGGCCGGGAGGGACTAGGGAGCAGTACTTC
TRBV6-2/TRBV6-3	TRBJ2-3	.	.	CASGPADSVNPDTQYF	TGTGCCAGCGGCCCCGCGGATAGCGTAAATCCAGATACGCAGTATTTT
TRBV2	TRBJ2-1	TRBD2	.	CASQTSGASDEQFF	TGTGCCAGCCAGACTAGCGGGGCGTCGGATGAGCAGTTCTTC
TRBV20-1	TRBJ2-7	.	few	CSAIGLADEQYF	TGCAGTGCTATAGGGCTAGCAGACGAGCAGTACTTC
TRBV21-1	TRBJ2-1	.	.	CASSKCRRAGGTDNEQFF	TGTGCCAGCAGCAAATGCCGGAGGGCGGGAGGCACAGACAATGAGCAGTTCTTC
TRBV12-3/TRBV12-4	TRBJ2-5	.	.	CASSFGPGPQYF	TGTGCCAGCAGTTTCGGCCCTGGGCCCCAGTACTTC
TRBV7-9	TRBJ2-1	TRBD2	few	CASSQTSGSINNEQFF	TGTGCCAGCAGCCAGACTAGCGGGAGCATTAACAATGAGCAGTTCTTC
TRBV7-9	TRBJ2-7	.	many	CASSRDGNYEQYF	TGTGCCAGCAGTCGTGATGGGAACTACGAGCAGTACTTC
TRBV29-1	TRBJ2-5	.	few	CSVAGLEETQYF	TGCAGCGTTGCAGGGTTGGAAGAGACCCAGTACTTC
TRBV25-1	TRBJ2-7	TRBD2	few	CASSELTSGESRYF	TGTGCCAGCAGTGAACTGACTAGCGGGGAATCCCGGTACTTC
TRBV14	TRBJ1-4	.	.	CASSPVTTTNEKLFF	TGTGCCAGCAGCCCTGTGACAACCACTAATGAAAAACTGTTTTTT
TRBV9	TRBJ2-1	TRBD2	few	CASSRLAGVFEQFF	TGTGCCAGCAGCCGACTAGCGGGAGTTTTTGAGCAGTTCTTC
TRBV4-3	TRBJ2-1	.	.	CVSSQGDGDNEQFF	TGCGTCAGCAGCCAAGGGGATGGTGACAATGAGCAGTTCTTC
TRBV9	TRBJ2-6	.	.	CASSVADSSLSGANVLTF	TGTGCCAGCAGCGTAGCGGACAGCTCTCTATCTGGGGCCAACGTCCTGACTTTC
TRBV12-3/TRBV12-4	TRBJ2-7	.	few	CASSPWGAQGYEQYF	TGTGCCAGCAGCCCTTGGGGGGCACAGGGCTACGAGCAGTACTTC
TRBV4-3	TRBJ2-1	.	.	CASSQDLVSSYNEQFF	TGCGCCAGCAGCCAAGATCTGGTTAGCTCCTACAATGAGCAGTTCTTC
TRBV20-1	TRBJ2-5	TRBD2	few	CSATGTSLQSSQYF	TGCAGTGCCACCGGGACTAGCTTACAAAGCTCCCAGTACTTC
TRBV20-1	TRBJ2-7	TRBD2	.	CSAAPLAGVYEQYF	TGCAGTGCCGCCCCACTAGCGGGAGTCTACGAGCAGTACTTC
TRBV6-1	TRBJ1-6	.	.	CATQPTVGYNSPLHF	TGTGCCACGCAACCAACCGTAGGCTATAATTCACCCCTCCACTTT
TRBV7-8	TRBJ1-5	TRBD1	once	CASSLVAGGRYQPQHF	TGTGCCAGCAGCTTAGTGGCAGGGGGTAGATATCAGCCCCAGCATTTT